This T cell receptor beta chain was observed in a study of T cells in Graves' hyperthyroidism and ophthalmopathy. Stable Graves' hyperthyroidism meant no ophthalmopathy progression within 18 months. There were TCR beta CDR3 regions amplified from RNA transcripts. The HTBI primer set drove a first-round RT-PCR of the TCR CDR3. TCRdb reanalysed the multiplex PCR reads using MiXCR and keeps one entry per CDR3 protein. The data contain 600,000 or so distinct CDR3 sequences, 46% of them singletons. Germline CDR1 is MGHDK and CDR2 is SYGVNS. The CDR3 consists of 12 residues. About this clonotype: The junction shows a germline mismatch at one end, possibly a read error.

Sequencing was done on a sample of peripheral blood or thyroid tissue (not recorded which). The chain joins TRBV25-1 to TRBJ1-2; maybe TRBD1 (5 bases). The sequence derives from a woman aged 18-30 years with Graves' hyperthyroidism. The CDR3 here is CASRQSNCGYTF. DNA of the CDR3: TGTGCTAGCAGACAGTCAAACTGTGGCTACACCTTC.